These 10 T cell receptor beta chains came from one sample sequenced in a study of response to subunit inactivated influenza vaccine. Each CDR3 protein gets one entry after TCRdb re-called the RT-PCR reads with MiXCR. The table records more than 150,000 distinct CDR3 sequences, about 9% of them present only once. The sample here was non-naive T cells sorted from PBMCs, taken on the day of vaccination. Receptors were obtained from a man aged 45-65 years who received an inactivated influenza vaccine.

This clonotype was found a few times. The rearrangement uses TRBV7-9 and TRBJ1-2; D uncertain. The CDR3 consists of 14 residues. Germline CDR1 SEHNR, CDR2 FQNEAQ (reference sequence). V was clipped by 5 bases and J by 4 bases, with 14 bases between them. This CDR3 is CASSPSGGLYGYTF. The CDR3 nucleotides read TGTGCCAGCAGCCCCTCGGGAGGGCTCTATGGCTACACCTTC.

This clonotype came up many times. This chain joins TRBV20-1 and TRBJ1-1, with no clear D. Trimming removed 6 bases from V and 1 base from J, with 9 bases in between. Germline CDR1 DFQATT, CDR2 SNEGSKA (reference sequence). The CDR3 consists of 12 residues. As DNA, the CDR3 is TGCAGTGCCTTTTACCCGAACACTGAAGCTTTCTTT. It yields the protein CSAFYPNTEAFF.

This clonotype was counted a single time. V gene TRBV4-2 combines with J gene TRBJ2-7; D unclear. Germline CDR1 reads LGHNA; CDR2 reads YNFKEQ. The CDR3 is made up of 14 amino acids. Trimming stripped 0 bases from V and 3 bases from J, with 9 bases between. The CDR3 sequence: CASSQDMVGYEQYF. The CDR3 DNA is TGTGCCAGCAGCCAAGATATGGTTGGCTACGAGCAGTACTTC.

The rearrangement links TRBV20-1 to TRBJ1-2; D not certain. Per the germline V gene, CDR1 is DFQATT and CDR2 is SNEGSKA (reference sequence). V dropped 0 bases and J dropped 8 bases, with 7 bases sitting between them. The CDR3 is 11 residues long. CDR3 residues: CSARENAGYTF. In nucleotides, the CDR3 is TGCAGTGCTAGAGAGAACGCCGGCTACACCTTC.

This clonotype was observed at least ten times. The chain couples TRBV6-2 or TRBV6-3 to TRBJ2-7; 8 positions agree with TRBD1. The CDR3 is made up of 16 amino acids. The germline CDR1 and CDR2 sequences are MNHEY and SVGEGT. V was clipped by 6 bases and J by 2 bases; unmatched bases: 12. Written as DNA, the CDR3 is TGTGCCAGCAGGATCACCCCCCAGGGGGCTCCCTACGAGCAGTACTTC. Translated, it gives CASRITPQGAPYEQYF.

This clonotype was observed a few times. The V and J genes are TRBV5-1 and TRBJ2-1, with 11 bases matching TRBD1. The germline V gene encodes CDR1 SGHRS and CDR2 YFSETQ. V shed 1 base, J shed 5 bases, and the junction held 2 bases outside the gene matches. This CDR3 has 15 residues. The DNA for the CDR3 is TGCGCCAGCAGCTTGCGGGACAGGGGGAACAATGAGCAGTTCTTC. It encodes CASSLRDRGNNEQFF.

This clonotype was observed a handful of times. The V and J genes are TRBV18 and TRBJ1-4; TRBD1 might be the D (6 bases). From germline, CDR1 is KGHSH and CDR2 LQKENI. This CDR3 contains 15 residues. V gave up 2 bases and J gave up 6 bases, with 13 bases separating them. The CDR3 loop reads CASSPVEDSHEKLFF. Written as DNA, the CDR3 is TGTGCCAGCTCACCAGTTGAGGACAGCCATGAAAAACTGTTTTTT. Drawing the rest from reference TRBV18 and TRBJ1-4, the complete variable domain is NAGVMQNPRHLVRRRGQEARLRCSPMKGHSHVYWYRQLPEEGLKFMVYLQKENIIDESGMPKERFSAEFPKEGPSILRIQQVVRGDSAAYFCASSPVEDSHEKLFFGSGTQLSVL.

This clonotype was recorded many times. The chain carries TRBV4-1 and TRBJ1-2; 7 nucleotides match TRBD1. Trimming removed 4 bases from V and 5 bases from J; junction bases left unmatched: 7. Germline V gives CDR1 MGHRA, CDR2 YSYEKL. The CDR3 length is 14 residues. The CDR3 region is CASSRTGEGYGYTF. Here the CDR3 DNA reads TGCGCCAGCAGCCGAACAGGGGAAGGGTATGGCTACACCTTC.

The chain carries TRBV21-1 and TRBJ2-5. TRBV21-1 is a pseudogene segment. This CDR3 comprises 14 residues. Written as DNA, the CDR3 is TGTGCCAGCAGCAAAGAAGGTAGCTGGGAGACCCAGTACTTC. Encoded protein: CASSKEGSWETQYF.

This clonotype was seen ten or more times. This chain joins TRBV7-9 and TRBJ1-2; no clear D. Per germline, CDR1 SEHNR and CDR2 FQNEAQ (reference sequence). The CDR3 is 12 amino acids. Between the trimmed V and J ends, which lost 6 bases and 7 bases, there was a span of 12 bases. This chain's CDR3 is CASRLSSGGYTF. In DNA, the CDR3 is TGTGCCAGCAGGTTATCCTCCGGTGGCTACACCTTC.